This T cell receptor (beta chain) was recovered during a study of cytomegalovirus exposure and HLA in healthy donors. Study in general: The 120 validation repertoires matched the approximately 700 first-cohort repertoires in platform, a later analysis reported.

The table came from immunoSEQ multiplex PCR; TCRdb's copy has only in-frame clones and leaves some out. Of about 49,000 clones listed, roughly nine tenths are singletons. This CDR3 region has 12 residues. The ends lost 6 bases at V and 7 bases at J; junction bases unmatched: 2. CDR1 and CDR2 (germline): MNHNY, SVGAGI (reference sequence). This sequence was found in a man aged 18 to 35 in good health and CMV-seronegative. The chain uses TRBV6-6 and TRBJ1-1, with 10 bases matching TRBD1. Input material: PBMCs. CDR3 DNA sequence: TGTGCCAGCAGCCGGACAGGGGGTGAAGCTTTCTTT. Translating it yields CASSRTGGEAFF.